This T cell receptor (beta chain) was captured by sequencing in a study of CD8+ T cells in alopecia areata. The study, taken as a whole, reports: More clonal than normal scalp was lesional scalp, particularly alopecia totalis/universalis.

This clone was seen a handful of times. No antigen is known for it. The CDR3 sequence is 15 residues long. The germline V gene encodes CDR1 MNHEY and CDR2 SVGAGI. Unmatched junction bases numbered 9, after V lost 6 bases and J lost 7 bases. Reverse transcription of extracted RNA yielded cDNA, which provided the sequencing template. Only in-frame clones appear in the TCRdb table, and some are missing; sequencing was by immunoSEQ multiplex PCR. This table holds about 150,000 clones, 55% found once. The J gene is TRBJ2-1, the V gene TRBV6-5; 10 bases align to TRBD2. This sequence was found in a human donor in good health. Sequencing was carried out using CD4+ T cells sorted from blood. The CDR3 nucleotides are TGTGCCAGCAGATCCAGCGGGAGGGCTCAGAATGAGCAGTTCTTC. Its protein product is CASRSSGRAQNEQFF.